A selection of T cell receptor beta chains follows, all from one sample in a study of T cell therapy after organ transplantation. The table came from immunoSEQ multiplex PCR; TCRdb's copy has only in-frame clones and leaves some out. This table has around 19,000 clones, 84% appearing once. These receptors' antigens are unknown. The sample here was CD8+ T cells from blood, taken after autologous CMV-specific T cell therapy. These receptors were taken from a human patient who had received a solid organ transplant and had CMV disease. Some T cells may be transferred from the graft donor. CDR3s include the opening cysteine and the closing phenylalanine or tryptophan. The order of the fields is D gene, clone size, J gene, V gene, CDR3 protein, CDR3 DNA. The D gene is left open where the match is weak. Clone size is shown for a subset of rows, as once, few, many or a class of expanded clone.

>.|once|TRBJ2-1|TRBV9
CASSVAGHAWGLINEQFF
TGTGCCAGCAGCGTAGCTGGACATGCGTGGGGCCTCATCAATGAGCAGTTCTTC
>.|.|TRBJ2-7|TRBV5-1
CASSLDFYEQYF
TGCGCCAGCAGCTTGGACTTCTACGAGCAGTACTTC
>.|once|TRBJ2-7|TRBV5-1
CASRDNYEQYF
TGCGCCAGCCGGGACAACTACGAGCAGTACTTC
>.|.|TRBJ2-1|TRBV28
CASSLRREIDEQFF
TGTGCCAGCAGTTTAAGGAGGGAGATAGATGAGCAGTTCTTC
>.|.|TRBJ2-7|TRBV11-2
CASSQDGDNEQYF
TGCGCCAGCAGCCAAGATGGAGACAACGAGCAGTACTTC
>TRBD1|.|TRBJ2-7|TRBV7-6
CASSPRDRVHEQYF
TGTGCCAGCAGCCCCCGGGACAGGGTTCACGAGCAGTACTTC
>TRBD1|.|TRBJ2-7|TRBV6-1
CASRPSTGTYEQYF
TGTGCCAGCAGGCCCTCGACAGGGACCTACGAGCAGTACTTC
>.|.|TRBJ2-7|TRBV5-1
CASSLEVSSYEQYF
TGCGCCAGCAGCTTGGAGGTGAGCTCCTACGAGCAGTACTTC
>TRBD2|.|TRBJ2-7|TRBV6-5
CASSLSGRISYEQYF
TGTGCCAGCAGCCTTAGCGGGAGGATATCCTACGAGCAGTACTTC
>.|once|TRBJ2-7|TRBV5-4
CASSLFTGPEQYF
TGTGCCAGCAGCTTATTCACGGGACCCGAGCAGTACTTC
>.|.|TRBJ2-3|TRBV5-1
CASSLGVVRTDTQYF
TGCGCCAGCAGCTTGGGGGTTGTGCGCACAGATACGCAGTATTTT
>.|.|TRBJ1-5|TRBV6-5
CASEVSYFQPQHF
TGTGCCAGCGAAGTAAGTTATTTTCAGCCCCAGCATTTT
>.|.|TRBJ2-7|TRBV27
CASSLRGEQYF
TGTGCCAGCAGTTTGAGAGGCGAGCAGTACTTC
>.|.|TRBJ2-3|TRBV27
CASRDADTQYF
TGTGCCAGCAGGGACGCAGATACGCAGTATTTT
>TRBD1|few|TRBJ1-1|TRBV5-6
CASTGTENEAFF
TGTGCCAGCACCGGGACAGAAAATGAAGCTTTCTTT
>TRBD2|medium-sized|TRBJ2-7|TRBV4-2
CASSQDRDYSSYEQYF
TGTGCCAGCAGCCAAGATCGGGACTACTCATCCTACGAGCAGTACTTC
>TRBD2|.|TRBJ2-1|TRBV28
CASSLLRGLANNEQFF
TGTGCCAGCAGTTTGCTTAGGGGACTAGCAAACAATGAGCAGTTCTTC
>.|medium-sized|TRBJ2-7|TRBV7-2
CASSGGTGPAYEQYF
TGTGCCAGCAGCGGAGGTACGGGGCCCGCCTACGAGCAGTACTTC